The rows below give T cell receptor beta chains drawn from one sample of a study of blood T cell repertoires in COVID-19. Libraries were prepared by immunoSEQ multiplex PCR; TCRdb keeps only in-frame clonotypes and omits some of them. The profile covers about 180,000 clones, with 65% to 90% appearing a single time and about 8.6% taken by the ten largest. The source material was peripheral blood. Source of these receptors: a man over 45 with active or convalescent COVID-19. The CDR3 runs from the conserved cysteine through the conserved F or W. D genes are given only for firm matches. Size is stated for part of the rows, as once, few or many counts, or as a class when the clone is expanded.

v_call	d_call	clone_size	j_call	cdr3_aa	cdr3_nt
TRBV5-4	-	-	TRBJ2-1	CASSSLETPNEQFF	TGTGCCAGCAGCTCGTTAGAAACCCCTAATGAGCAGTTCTTC
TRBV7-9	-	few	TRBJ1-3	CATDRDSSGNTIYF	TGTGCCACCGATCGGGACTCCTCTGGAAACACCATATATTTT
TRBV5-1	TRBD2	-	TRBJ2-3	CASSLGLAGGYTDTQYF	TGCGCCAGCAGCCTGGGACTAGCGGGAGGGTACACAGATACGCAGTATTTT
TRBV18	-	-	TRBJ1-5	CASGEGASNQPQHF	TGTGCCAGCGGCGAGGGCGCTAGCAATCAGCCCCAGCATTTT
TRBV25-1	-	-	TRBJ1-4	CASSADRIATNEKLFF	TGTGCCAGCAGTGCAGACAGGATTGCAACTAATGAAAAACTGTTTTTT
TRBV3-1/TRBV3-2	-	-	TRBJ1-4	CASSSGGNEKLFF	TGTGCCAGCAGCTCGGGGGGTAATGAAAAACTGTTTTTT
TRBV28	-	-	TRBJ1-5	CASSHSRHGNQPQHF	TGTGCCAGCAGTCATTCACGACATGGCAATCAGCCCCAGCATTTT
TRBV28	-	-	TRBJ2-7	CASSLDRGEQYF	TGTGCCAGCAGCCTGGACAGAGGCGAGCAGTACTTC
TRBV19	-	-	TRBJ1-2	CASSITQTGLGGYTF	TGTGCCAGTAGTATAACCCAGACAGGTTTGGGTGGCTACACCTTC
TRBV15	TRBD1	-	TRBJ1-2	CATSRVDRADGYTF	TGTGCCACCAGCAGAGTGGACAGGGCCGACGGCTACACCTTC
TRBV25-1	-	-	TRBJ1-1	CASSEQGMNTEAFF	TGTGCCAGCAGTGAACAGGGGATGAACACTGAAGCTTTCTTT
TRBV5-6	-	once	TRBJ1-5	CASSSRGLGGSSNQPQHF	TGTGCCAGCAGCTCCCGGGGACTCGGGGGATCAAGCAATCAGCCCCAGCATTTT
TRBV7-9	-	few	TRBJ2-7	CASSLSLRPGASPSYEQYF	TGTGCCAGCAGTCTTAGCTTAAGGCCCGGAGCTAGCCCTTCCTACGAGCAGTACTTC
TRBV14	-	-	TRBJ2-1	CASSQWVGEEQFF	TGTGCCAGCAGCCAGTGGGTCGGGGAGGAGCAGTTCTTC
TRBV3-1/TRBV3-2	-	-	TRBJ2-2	CASSQDLLVAGELFF	TGTGCCAGCAGCCAAGATCTACTGGTTGCCGGGGAGCTGTTTTTT
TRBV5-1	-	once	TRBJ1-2	CASSSQGYGYTF	TGCGCCAGCAGCTCACAGGGATATGGCTACACCTTC
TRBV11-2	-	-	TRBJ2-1	CASSLEFISEQFF	TGTGCCAGCAGCTTAGAGTTCATCAGTGAGCAGTTCTTC
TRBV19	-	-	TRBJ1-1	CASSISQGGSRTEAFF	TGTGCCAGTAGTATTAGTCAGGGAGGCTCACGGACTGAAGCTTTCTTT
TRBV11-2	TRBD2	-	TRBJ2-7	CASSFSGGTYEQYF	TGTGCCAGCAGCTTTAGCGGGGGAACCTACGAGCAGTACTTC
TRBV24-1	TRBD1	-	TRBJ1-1	CATSVGTGMNTEAFF	TGTGCCACCAGCGTGGGGACAGGGATGAACACTGAAGCTTTCTTT
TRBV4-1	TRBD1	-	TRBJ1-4	CASSQQPGTGAEKLFF	TGCGCCAGCAGCCAACAACCCGGGACAGGGGCTGAAAAACTGTTTTTT
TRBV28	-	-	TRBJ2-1	CASSEGASAHNEQFF	TGTGCCAGCTCCGAAGGGGCTAGCGCACACAATGAGCAGTTCTTC
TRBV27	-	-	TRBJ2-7	CASSLGVGGHSSYEQYF	TGTGCCAGCAGTTTGGGGGTAGGGGGACATAGCTCCTACGAGCAGTACTTC
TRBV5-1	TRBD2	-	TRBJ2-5	CASRLAGGQWETQYF	TGCGCCAGCAGGTTAGCGGGGGGACAATGGGAGACCCAGTACTTC
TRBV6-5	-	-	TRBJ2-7	CASSLSGKSYEQYF	TGTGCCAGCAGCCTATCCGGGAAGTCCTACGAGCAGTACTTC
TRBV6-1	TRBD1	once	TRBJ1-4	CASSEPPGGEKLFF	TGTGCCAGCAGTGAACCCCCAGGGGGTGAAAAACTGTTTTTT
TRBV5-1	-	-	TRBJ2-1	CASSLSGGTYNEQFF	TGCGCCAGCAGCTTGTCAGGGGGGACTTACAATGAGCAGTTCTTC
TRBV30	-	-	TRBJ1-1	CAWKRGMDNSRNTEAFF	TGTGCCTGGAAAAGGGGGATGGACAACTCAAGGAACACTGAAGCTTTCTTT